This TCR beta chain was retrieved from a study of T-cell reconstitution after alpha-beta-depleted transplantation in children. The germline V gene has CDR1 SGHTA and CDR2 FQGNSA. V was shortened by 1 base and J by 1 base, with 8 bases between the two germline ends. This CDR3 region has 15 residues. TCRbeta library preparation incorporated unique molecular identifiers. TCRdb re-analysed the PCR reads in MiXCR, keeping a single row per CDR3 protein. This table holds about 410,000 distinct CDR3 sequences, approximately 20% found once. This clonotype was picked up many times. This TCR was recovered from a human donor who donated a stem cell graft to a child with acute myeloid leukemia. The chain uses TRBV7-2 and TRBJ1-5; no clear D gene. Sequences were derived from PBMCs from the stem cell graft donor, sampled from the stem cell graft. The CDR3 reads CASSLDSGSNQPQHF. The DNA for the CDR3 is TGTGCCAGCAGCTTAGATAGTGGCAGCAATCAGCCCCAGCATTTT.